The T cell receptor beta chain described here comes from a study of blood T cell repertoires in COVID-19. Study-wide context: COVID-19 samples, acute and convalescent, were from the United States, Italy and Spain. T cells, B-cell-depleted T cells, or PBMCs supplied cDNA or gDNA.

The CDR3 extends over 16 amino acids. Germline CDR1 reads SGHRS; CDR2 reads YFSETQ. The trim removed 0 bases at V and 7 bases at J, leaving 6 bases unmatched. As handled by the study authors: Amplification with reference gene primers provided the estimates of nucleated cell counts. Assay: immunoSEQ multiplex PCR; the TCRdb copy retains only in-frame clones and omits some. V, J and clone size were drawn from that table, and D and trimming were deduced from the DNA. Here the sample spans over 40,000 clones, around 83% being singletons. Material for sequencing was peripheral blood. This chain joins TRBV5-1 and TRBJ2-1; 11 positions agree with TRBD2. The receptor's source is a man aged 55 to 69 with active COVID-19. CDR3 bases: TGCGCCAGCAGCTTGGTTGCGACTAGCGGGAAAAATGAGCAGTTCTTC. It is translated as CASSLVATSGKNEQFF.